Listed below are T cell receptor beta chains from one sample, sequenced in a study of T-cell reconstitution after alpha-beta-depleted transplantation in children. Each CDR3 protein gets one entry after TCRdb re-called the PCR reads with MiXCR. The repertoire holds around 700,000 distinct CDR3 sequences, with around 13% as singletons. The source was PBMCs, collected before TCRalphabeta/CD19-depleted stem cell transplant. These receptors came from a girl aged 2 to 9 with congenital amegakaryocytic thrombocytopenia, due to receive a stem cell transplant. CDR3s include the opening cysteine and the closing phenylalanine or tryptophan. D genes are given only for firm matches. Some rows have no size entry. The others give once, few or many, or a class for an expanded clone.

D: .
J: TRBJ2-2
V: TRBV30
size: .
CDR3: CAWSGKRGGELFF
DNA: TGTGCCTGGAGTGGAAAACGGGGCGGGGAGCTGTTTTTT

D: TRBD2
J: TRBJ2-1
V: TRBV5-1
size: many
CDR3: CASSVPGLTLYNEQFF
DNA: TGCGCCAGCAGCGTCCCGGGACTAACCCTTTACAATGAGCAGTTCTTC

D: TRBD1
J: TRBJ2-5
V: TRBV29-1
size: many
CDR3: CSVHDRGETQYF
DNA: TGCAGCGTCCACGACAGGGGAGAGACCCAGTACTTC

D: .
J: TRBJ2-1
V: TRBV5-1
size: many
CDR3: CASSFGRNSYNEQFF
DNA: TGCGCCAGCAGCTTCGGAAGAAACTCCTACAATGAGCAGTTCTTC

D: .
J: TRBJ2-3
V: TRBV5-1
size: many
CDR3: CASSLLGEIDTQYF
DNA: TGCGCCAGCAGCCTCCTAGGAGAAATAGATACGCAGTATTTT

D: .
J: TRBJ1-5
V: TRBV19
size: .
CDR3: CASSFGQSISNQPQHF
DNA: TGTGCCAGTAGTTTCGGACAGTCCATCAGCAATCAGCCCCAGCATTTT

D: .
J: TRBJ2-1
V: TRBV20-1
size: many
CDR3: CSARRYESYNEQFF
DNA: TGCAGTGCTAGAAGATACGAATCCTACAATGAGCAGTTCTTC

D: TRBD2
J: TRBJ2-5
V: TRBV12-3/TRBV12-4
size: .
CDR3: CASSFTSGGYQETQYF
DNA: TGTGCCAGCAGTTTTACTAGCGGGGGGTACCAAGAGACCCAGTACTTC

D: TRBD2
J: TRBJ2-5
V: TRBV28
size: many
CDR3: CASRRLAGPQETQYF
DNA: TGTGCCAGCAGACGCTTAGCGGGACCTCAAGAGACCCAGTACTTC

D: TRBD2
J: TRBJ2-5
V: TRBV5-1
size: many
CDR3: CASSLVLAGVGETQYF
DNA: TGCGCCAGCAGCTTGGTACTAGCGGGAGTCGGAGAGACCCAGTACTTC

D: .
J: TRBJ2-5
V: TRBV20-1
size: .
CDR3: CSALFGAGGETQYF
DNA: TGCAGTGCTCTCTTTGGAGCGGGTGGGGAGACCCAGTACTTC

D: TRBD2
J: TRBJ2-5
V: TRBV19
size: few
CDR3: CASSPGLAGDQETQYF
DNA: TGTGCCAGTAGTCCGGGACTAGCGGGAGACCAAGAGACCCAGTACTTC

D: .
J: TRBJ2-6
V: TRBV12-3/TRBV12-4
size: .
CDR3: CASSPVFSGANVLTF
DNA: TGTGCCAGCAGTCCTGTCTTCTCTGGGGCCAACGTCCTGACTTTC

D: .
J: TRBJ2-5
V: TRBV10-3
size: few
CDR3: CAISPGESWETQYF
DNA: TGTGCCATCAGCCCCGGAGAGTCGTGGGAGACCCAGTACTTC

D: .
J: TRBJ2-5
V: TRBV10-2
size: many
CDR3: CASRPYSTQETQYF
DNA: TGCGCCAGCAGGCCCTACAGCACTCAAGAGACCCAGTACTTC

D: .
J: TRBJ2-7
V: TRBV12-3/TRBV12-4
size: .
CDR3: CASRKTGRAYEQYF
DNA: TGTGCCAGCAGAAAAACGGGAAGGGCCTACGAGCAGTACTTC

D: TRBD1
J: TRBJ1-3
V: TRBV20-1
size: once
CDR3: CSASTGVGNTIYF
DNA: TGCAGTGCTTCTACAGGGGTTGGAAACACCATATATTTT

D: TRBD1
J: TRBJ2-3
V: TRBV5-6
size: .
CDR3: CASTLLGTGFTSSTDTQYF
DNA: TGTGCCAGCACCCTCCTCGGGACAGGGTTCACCTCTAGCACAGATACGCAGTATTTT